This is a list of T cell receptor beta chains from one sample in a study of response to subunit inactivated influenza vaccine. TCRdb processed the RT-PCR reads anew with MiXCR; each CDR3 protein has one entry. The data hold 150,000 or so distinct CDR3 sequences, with around a tenth observed a single time. The starting material was CD8+ T cells sorted from PBMCs, obtained around 25 months after vaccination. These receptors came from a man between 45 and 75 years old who received an inactivated influenza vaccine. CDR3s include the opening cysteine and the closing phenylalanine or tryptophan. The order of the fields is J gene, clone size, D gene, V gene, CDR3 protein, CDR3 DNA. The D gene is left open where the match is weak. Only part of the rows carry a size: once, few, many, or a class if the clone is expanded.

>TRBJ1-2|-|-|TRBV4-1
CASSQGEGFVYGYTF
TGCGCCAGCAGCCAAGGCGAAGGATTCGTCTATGGCTACACCTTC
>TRBJ2-3|few|TRBD2|TRBV20-1
CSANAIWGRADTQYF
TGCAGTGCTAACGCCATTTGGGGGAGGGCAGATACGCAGTATTTT
>TRBJ2-1|many|-|TRBV24-1
CATSPGQIYNEQFF
TGTGCCACCAGTCCGGGACAAATCTACAATGAGCAGTTCTTC
>TRBJ1-5|many|-|TRBV19
CASSIENLVANQPQHF
TGTGCCAGTAGTATAGAGAACCTCGTTGCCAATCAGCCCCAGCATTTT
>TRBJ2-1|-|TRBD1|TRBV28
CASSLQGTYNEQFF
TGTGCCAGCAGCTTACAGGGGACCTACAATGAGCAGTTCTTC
>TRBJ2-2|many|-|TRBV6-2/TRBV6-3
CASSSGPLTGELFF
TGTGCCAGCAGTTCGGGCCCCTTGACCGGGGAGCTGTTTTTT
>TRBJ1-2|-|TRBD1|TRBV10-3
CATKGTGDNYGYTF
TGTGCCACCAAGGGGACAGGAGACAACTATGGCTACACCTTC
>TRBJ2-7|few|TRBD2|TRBV11-1
CASSSGTSTYEQYF
TGTGCCAGCAGCTCCGGGACTAGCACCTACGAGCAGTACTTC
>TRBJ1-1|many|-|TRBV4-3
CASSQGLGTEAFF
TGCGCCAGCAGCCAGGGCCTTGGCACTGAAGCTTTCTTT
>TRBJ2-7|-|-|TRBV10-3
CAISEAGAYEQYF
TGTGCCATCAGTGAAGCAGGAGCCTACGAGCAGTACTTC
>TRBJ2-7|few|-|TRBV5-6
CASSLANYEQYF
TGTGCCAGCAGCTTGGCCAACTACGAGCAGTACTTC
>TRBJ2-5|few|-|TRBV4-2
CASSQEWIAANQETQYF
TGTGCCAGCAGCCAAGAATGGATCGCGGCTAACCAAGAGACCCAGTACTTC
>TRBJ1-5|many|-|TRBV4-1
CASSQEGQSNQPQHF
TGCGCCAGCAGCCAAGAAGGGCAGAGCAATCAGCCCCAGCATTTT
>TRBJ1-1|many|-|TRBV10-3
CAISRRETITEAFF
TGTGCCATCAGCCGCAGGGAAACTATCACTGAAGCTTTCTTT
>TRBJ2-3|-|TRBD2|TRBV12-3/TRBV12-4
CASSSGLAGGYTQYF
TGTGCCAGCAGCAGCGGACTAGCGGGAGGGTATACGCAGTATTTT
>TRBJ2-7|few|TRBD2|TRBV5-6
CASSGTSGRYEQYF
TGTGCCAGCAGCGGGACTAGCGGGAGATACGAGCAGTACTTC
>TRBJ2-3|few|TRBD2|TRBV9
CASSASGRGGTDTQYF
TGTGCCAGCAGCGCGAGCGGGAGGGGGGGCACAGATACGCAGTATTTT
>TRBJ2-3|once|TRBD2|TRBV28
CASSHRLAGEFPQYF
TGTGCCAGCAGCCACAGACTAGCGGGAGAGTTTCCGCAGTATTTT
>TRBJ2-1|few|-|TRBV19
CASSTLYNEQFF
TGTGCCAGTAGTACCCTATACAATGAGCAGTTCTTC
>TRBJ2-2|-|-|TRBV6-2/TRBV6-3
CASSYAARGSSGELFF
TGTGCCAGCAGTTACGCGGCCAGGGGATCGAGCGGGGAGCTGTTTTTT
>TRBJ1-2|few|-|TRBV4-3
CASSSGFFSGRLGYTF
TGCGCCAGCAGCTCTGGCTTTTTTAGCGGGAGGCTTGGCTACACCTTC
>TRBJ1-3|many|TRBD1|TRBV10-3
CASLGTRGTSSGNTIYF
TGTGCCTCCCTCGGCACCAGGGGGACCAGCTCTGGAAACACCATATATTTT
>TRBJ1-3|few|-|TRBV7-9
CASSPPRSSGNTIYF
TGTGCCAGCAGCCCCCCCCGTAGCTCTGGAAACACCATATATTTT
>TRBJ2-7|few|-|TRBV4-3
CASSQVAGALYEQYF
TGCGCCAGCAGCCAAGTTGCGGGGGCGTTATACGAGCAGTACTTC
>TRBJ2-6|-|TRBD1|TRBV27
CASSSGTAGANVLTF
TGTGCCAGCAGTTCAGGGACAGCCGGGGCCAACGTCCTGACTTTC
>TRBJ2-3|few|-|TRBV20-1
CSARDRDARAITDTQYF
TGCAGTGCTAGAGATCGGGACGCCCGGGCTATCACAGATACGCAGTATTTT
>TRBJ2-2|many|TRBD2|TRBV6-1
CASSETGTSGGYGELFF
TGTGCCAGCAGTGAGACCGGGACTAGCGGGGGTTACGGGGAGCTGTTTTTT
>TRBJ2-1|many|TRBD1|TRBV12-3/TRBV12-4
CASSSTGADGEFF
TGTGCCAGCAGTTCCACAGGGGCCGACGGGGAGTTCTTC
>TRBJ1-1|few|-|TRBV7-2
CASRTFAGTEAFF
TGTGCCAGCAGAACCTTTGCGGGCACTGAAGCTTTCTTT
>TRBJ1-5|-|-|TRBV21-1
CASSRGRQGPSNQPQDF
TGTGCCAGCAGCAGGGGCAGGCAGGGACCTAGCAATCAGCCCCAGGATTTT